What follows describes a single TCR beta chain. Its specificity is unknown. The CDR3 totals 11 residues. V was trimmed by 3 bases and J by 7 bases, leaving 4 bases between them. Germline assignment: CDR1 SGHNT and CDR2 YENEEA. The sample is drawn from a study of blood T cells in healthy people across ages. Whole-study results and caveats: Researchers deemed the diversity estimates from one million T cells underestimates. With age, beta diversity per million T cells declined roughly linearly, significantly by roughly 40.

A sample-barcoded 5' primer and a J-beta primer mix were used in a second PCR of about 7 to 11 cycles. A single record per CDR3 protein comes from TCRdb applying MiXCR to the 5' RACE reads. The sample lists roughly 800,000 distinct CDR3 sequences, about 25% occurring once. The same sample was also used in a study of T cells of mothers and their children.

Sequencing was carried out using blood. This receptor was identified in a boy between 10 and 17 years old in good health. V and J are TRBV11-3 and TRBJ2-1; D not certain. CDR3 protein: CASSFENEQFF. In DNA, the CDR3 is TGTGCCAGCAGCTTTGAGAATGAGCAGTTCTTC.